A selection of T cell receptor beta chains follows, all from one sample in a study of patients and donors after allogeneic stem cell transplantation. TCRdb ran MiXCR on the RT-PCR reads and lists one entry per CDR3 protein. The sample carries around 240,000 distinct CDR3 sequences, roughly an eighth recorded once. Sequenced: blood, either unsorted or a sorted T cell fraction (not recorded which). The receptors stem from a human donor who was either an allogeneic HSCT recipient or a stem cell or donor lymphocyte infusion donor (not recorded which). It is not recorded whose cells these are; they may come from a transplant donor. Each CDR3 is given with its conserved first and last residue. D genes are given only for firm matches. Size values are once, few and many counts, or a class for expanded clones, and some rows have none.

>TRBJ1-1|NA|TRBV12-3/TRBV12-4|NA
CASSPTIPVGPLSEAFF
TGTGCCAGCAGTCCGACAATCCCGGTTGGCCCGTTGTCTGAAGCTTTCTTT
>TRBJ2-1|few|TRBV12-3/TRBV12-4|NA
CASSPIFGGPYNEQFF
TGTGCCAGCAGTCCGATTTTCGGGGGGCCCTACAATGAGCAGTTCTTC
>TRBJ2-1|few|TRBV6-4|NA
CASSEFKGQGTYNEQFF
TGTGCCAGCAGTGAATTTAAAGGGCAGGGGACCTACAATGAGCAGTTCTTC
>TRBJ1-5|NA|TRBV6-1|NA
CASIRPGRRDLQPQHF
TGTGCCAGCATCCGACCGGGACGTAGAGACCTCCAGCCCCAGCATTTT
>TRBJ2-3|many|TRBV15|NA
CATSRDGRRPTDTQYF
TGTGCCACCAGCAGAGATGGTCGCCGACCCACAGATACGCAGTATTTT
>TRBJ2-5|many|TRBV29-1|NA
CSVEDGWGRGETQYF
TGCAGCGTTGAAGATGGCTGGGGGCGAGGGGAGACCCAGTACTTC
>TRBJ2-7|NA|TRBV5-1|TRBD1
CASRSGTGGSYEQYF
TGCGCCAGCAGATCCGGGACAGGGGGATCCTACGAGCAGTACTTC
>TRBJ1-2|few|TRBV13|TRBD1
CASSFLGQLNYGYTF
TGTGCCAGCAGCTTCCTGGGACAGTTGAACTATGGCTACACCTTC
>TRBJ2-1|many|TRBV4-1|NA
CASSPPTGSLSYNEQFF
TGCGCCAGCAGCCCACCCACCGGGTCCCTTTCCTACAATGAGCAGTTCTTC
>TRBJ2-3|few|TRBV30|NA
CAWELGAGATDTQYF
TGTGCCTGGGAGTTAGGGGCGGGGGCCACAGATACGCAGTATTTT
>TRBJ1-5|few|TRBV20-1|NA
CSALREANQPQHF
TGCAGTGCTCTCCGGGAGGCGAATCAGCCCCAGCATTTT
>TRBJ1-2|NA|TRBV12-3/TRBV12-4|TRBD1
CASSDRAYGYTF
TGTGCCAGCAGCGACAGGGCCTATGGCTACACCTTC
>TRBJ1-1|NA|TRBV5-4|NA
CASSRIGGYHGGEAFF
TGTGCCAGCAGCCGAATTGGGGGGTATCACGGAGGGGAAGCTTTCTTT
>TRBJ2-3|few|TRBV9|TRBD1
CASSPRDRGSDTQYF
TGTGCCAGCAGCCCCCGGGACAGGGGTTCAGATACGCAGTATTTT
>TRBJ1-4|NA|TRBV6-5|NA
CASSYRGGNEKLFF
TGTGCCAGCAGTTACAGGGGCGGAAATGAAAAACTGTTTTTT
>TRBJ2-2|few|TRBV2|NA
CASSDGQGGITGELFF
TGTGCCAGCAGTGACGGTCAAGGGGGAATTACCGGGGAGCTGTTTTTT
>TRBJ1-5|few|TRBV18|NA
CASSRGSGQPQHF
TGTGCCAGCTCACGGGGGTCGGGTCAGCCCCAGCATTTT
>TRBJ1-2|NA|TRBV6-5|NA
CASSYSASAYGYTF
TGTGCCAGCAGTTACTCAGCGTCAGCTTATGGCTACACCTTC
>TRBJ1-1|NA|TRBV4-2|NA
CASSQLVVAEAFF
TGTGCCAGCAGCCAATTGGTGGTCGCTGAAGCTTTCTTT
>TRBJ1-1|NA|TRBV15|NA
CATSRDLAGNTEAFF
TGTGCCACCAGCAGAGATCTCGCAGGGAACACTGAAGCTTTCTTT
>TRBJ1-1|NA|TRBV20-1|TRBD1
CSVFSDRAATEAFF
TGCAGTGTCTTCAGCGACAGGGCGGCCACTGAAGCTTTCTTT
>TRBJ2-3|many|TRBV6-1|NA
CASSEATGRRRF
TGTGCCAGCAGTGAAGCGACGGGCCGCAGGAGGTTT
>TRBJ2-2|NA|TRBV3-1|TRBD2
CASSPGLAGAGELFF
TGTGCCAGCAGCCCCGGACTAGCGGGAGCCGGGGAGCTGTTTTTT
>TRBJ2-7|NA|TRBV12-3/TRBV12-4|NA
CASSIRPGFHEQYF
TGTGCCAGCAGTATCAGACCAGGTTTCCACGAGCAGTACTTC
>TRBJ2-1|few|TRBV7-3|TRBD2
CASSAGTIYNEQFF
TGTGCCAGCAGCGCGGGGACTATCTACAATGAGCAGTTCTTC
>TRBJ2-7|NA|TRBV7-3|TRBD2
CASSPGGILRGEQYF
TGTGCCAGCAGTCCGGGAGGGATTCTTCGTGGCGAGCAGTACTTC
>TRBJ2-7|NA|TRBV6-1|TRBD2
CASRPGLAAYEQYF
TGTGCCAGCAGACCGGGACTAGCGGCCTACGAGCAGTACTTC
>TRBJ2-1|many|TRBV12-3/TRBV12-4|NA
CASSLSFLGINEQFF
TGTGCCAGCAGTTTAAGTTTTCTAGGAATCAATGAGCAGTTCTTC
>TRBJ1-2|NA|TRBV7-2|TRBD1
CASSSRTGTYGYTF
TGTGCCAGCAGCTCCCGGACAGGGACCTATGGCTACACCTTC
>TRBJ1-1|NA|TRBV12-3/TRBV12-4|TRBD1
CASSLAGGVNTEAFF
TGTGCCAGCAGTTTGGCAGGGGGCGTGAACACTGAAGCTTTCTTT
>TRBJ1-2|few|TRBV6-1|NA
CASCRGGGNYGYTF
TGTGCCAGTTGCCGGGGGGGCGGCAACTATGGCTACACCTTC
>TRBJ1-3|NA|TRBV12-3/TRBV12-4|TRBD1
CASGRQGGFSIYF
TGTGCCAGCGGCCGACAGGGGGGATTCAGCATATATTTT
>TRBJ2-7|NA|TRBV20-1|NA
CSAVVGPEQYF
TGCAGTGCTGTGGTGGGCCCCGAGCAGTACTTC
>TRBJ1-1|few|TRBV18|NA
CASSRNENTEAFF
TGTGCCAGCTCACGCAACGAGAACACTGAAGCTTTCTTT
>TRBJ2-5|few|TRBV19|TRBD2
CASSMGTKETQYF
TGTGCCAGTAGTATGGGGACTAAAGAGACCCAGTACTTC
>TRBJ1-1|many|TRBV7-9|TRBD1
CASSRWTGSNTEAFF
TGTGCCAGCAGCCGATGGACAGGGTCGAACACTGAAGCTTTCTTT
>TRBJ2-3|once|TRBV5-1|TRBD1
CASSLDFDRATDTQYF
TGCGCCAGCAGCTTGGATTTTGACAGGGCCACAGATACGCAGTATTTT
>TRBJ1-5|few|TRBV10-3|NA
CAISDSKGGNQPQHF
TGTGCCATCAGTGACTCCAAGGGGGGCAATCAGCCCCAGCATTTT
>TRBJ1-1|NA|TRBV20-1|NA
CSARDREGATEAFF
TGCAGTGCTAGGGATCGGGAGGGAGCGACTGAAGCTTTCTTT
>TRBJ1-5|few|TRBV20-1|NA
CSASANFRPWQPDSNQPQHF
TGCAGTGCTAGTGCGAATTTCCGACCGTGGCAGCCTGATAGCAATCAGCCCCAGCATTTT
>TRBJ2-3|NA|TRBV5-1|TRBD1
CASSGRDRVGTDTQYF
TGCGCCAGCAGCGGGCGGGACAGGGTGGGAACAGATACGCAGTATTTT
>TRBJ2-7|NA|TRBV7-2|NA
CASSLARGSYEQYF
TGTGCCAGCAGCTTAGCGCGGGGCTCCTACGAGCAGTACTTC
>TRBJ2-3|few|TRBV7-9|NA
CASSRIGTDTQYF
TGTGCCAGCAGCCGTATCGGCACAGATACGCAGTATTTT
>TRBJ2-3|NA|TRBV2|TRBD1
CASSGQGRHTQYF
TGTGCCAGCAGTGGACAGGGAAGACATACGCAGTATTTT
>TRBJ2-1|NA|TRBV6-6|TRBD2
CASISGGRNEQFF
TGTGCCAGCATCAGCGGGGGCCGCAATGAGCAGTTCTTC
>TRBJ2-3|NA|TRBV4-1|NA
CASSHGRGGSDTQYF
TGCGCCAGCAGCCACGGACGAGGGGGATCAGATACGCAGTATTTT
>TRBJ2-5|few|TRBV6-2/TRBV6-3|NA
CASTLQAVETQYF
TGTGCCAGCACCCTCCAAGCGGTCGAGACCCAGTACTTC
>TRBJ2-1|few|TRBV7-3|TRBD1
CASSSGQGKGIGSYNEQFF
TGTGCCAGCAGCTCGGGACAGGGGAAAGGAATTGGCTCCTACAATGAGCAGTTCTTC
>TRBJ1-4|few|TRBV12-5|NA
CASGSSRGEKLFF
TGTGCTAGTGGTTCTTCAAGAGGAGAAAAACTGTTTTTT
>TRBJ2-1|few|TRBV29-1|NA
CRATLGYNEQFF
TGCAGGGCAACCTTAGGCTACAATGAGCAGTTCTTC